This T cell receptor (beta chain) derives from a study of shared clonotypes between healthy human individuals. Looked up from germline, CDR1 is SEHNR and CDR2 is FQNEAQ (reference sequence). The CDR3 is 16 residues long. With 5 bases removed from V and 6 bases from J, the gap between germline ends came to 19 bases. The repertoire was sequenced with immunoSEQ multiplex PCR; TCRdb's copy has only in-frame clones and lacks some. The sample yields around 1.5 million clones, approximately 98% seen once. The chain combines TRBV7-9 with TRBJ2-2, with D possibly being TRBD1 (6 bases). The source of this sequence is a man in his thirties or forties in good health. Material: naive CD4+ T cells sorted from blood. The subset: CD45RA+ positively selected. The CDR3 sequence is CASSQGQHLNPGELFF. DNA of the CDR3: TGTGCCAGCAGCCAGGGACAACACCTTAACCCCGGGGAGCTGTTTTTT.